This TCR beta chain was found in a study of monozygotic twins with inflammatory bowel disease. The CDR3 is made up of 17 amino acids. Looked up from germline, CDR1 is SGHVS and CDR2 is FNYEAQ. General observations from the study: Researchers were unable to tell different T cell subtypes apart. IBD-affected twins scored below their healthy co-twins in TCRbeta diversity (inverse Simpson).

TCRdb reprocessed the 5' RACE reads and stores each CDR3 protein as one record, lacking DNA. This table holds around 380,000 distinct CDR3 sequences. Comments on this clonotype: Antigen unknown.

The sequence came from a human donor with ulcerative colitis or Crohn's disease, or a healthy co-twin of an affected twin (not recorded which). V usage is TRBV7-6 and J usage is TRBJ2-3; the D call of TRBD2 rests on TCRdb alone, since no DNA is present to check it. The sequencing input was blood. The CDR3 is CASSQSTSGSERDTQYF.